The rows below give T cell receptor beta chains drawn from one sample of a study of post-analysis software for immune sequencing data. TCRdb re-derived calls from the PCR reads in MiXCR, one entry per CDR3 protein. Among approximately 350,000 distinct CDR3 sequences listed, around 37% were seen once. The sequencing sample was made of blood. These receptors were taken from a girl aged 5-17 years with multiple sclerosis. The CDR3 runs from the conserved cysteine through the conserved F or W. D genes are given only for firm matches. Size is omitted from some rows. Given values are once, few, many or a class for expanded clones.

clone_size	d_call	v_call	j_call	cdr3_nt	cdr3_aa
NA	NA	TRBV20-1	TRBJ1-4	TGCAGTGCTCGCCCCCCAGGGCGGGATGAAAAACTGTTTTTT	CSARPPGRDEKLFF
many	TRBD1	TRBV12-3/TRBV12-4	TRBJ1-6	TGTGCCAGCAGGCCACAGGGGGCGCCGAGCTCCTATAATTCACCCCTCCACTTT	CASRPQGAPSSYNSPLHF
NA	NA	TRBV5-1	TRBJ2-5	TGCGCCAGCAGCTTGTCGGGCGGGCCGGAGACCCAGTACTTC	CASSLSGGPETQYF
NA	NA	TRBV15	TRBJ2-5	TGTGCCACCAGCCTGGGATTGGGTCACCAAGAGACCCAGTACTTC	CATSLGLGHQETQYF
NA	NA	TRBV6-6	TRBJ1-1	TGTGCCAGCCTAGGGATGACGGGGGTGAGCACTAAAGCTTTCTTT	CASLGMTGVSTKAFF
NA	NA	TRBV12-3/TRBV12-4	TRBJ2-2	TGTGCCAGCAGTTTCTTCCTAGCATCACCGGCAGAGCTGTTTTTT	CASSFFLASPAELFF
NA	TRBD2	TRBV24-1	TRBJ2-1	TGTGCCACCAGTGAAAAACTAGCGGGGGTAAATGAGCAGTTCTTC	CATSEKLAGVNEQFF
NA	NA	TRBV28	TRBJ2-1	TGTGCCAGCAGCTCGAGGACGGCTCCCTACAATGAGCAGTTCTTC	CASSSRTAPYNEQFF
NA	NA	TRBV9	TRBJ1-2	TGTGCCAGCAGCGTAGTTGGGACGGCTGTGTCCTACACCTTC	CASSVVGTAVSYTF
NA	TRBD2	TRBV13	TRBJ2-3	TGTGCCAGCACCGGGGGGGCGGCAGATACGCAGTATTTT	CASTGGAADTQYF
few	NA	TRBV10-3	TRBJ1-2	TGTGCCATCAGTGACGACAGGTCCTGGCTTATCTATGGCTACACCTTC	CAISDDRSWLIYGYTF
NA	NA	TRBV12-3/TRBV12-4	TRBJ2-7	TGTGCCAGCAGTCCAGGGTTTGGGGCCTACGAGCAGTACTTC	CASSPGFGAYEQYF
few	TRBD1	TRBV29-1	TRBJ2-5	TGCAGCGTCTTTCGACAGGGGGGTTTAGAGACCCAGTACTTC	CSVFRQGGLETQYF
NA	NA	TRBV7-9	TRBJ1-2	TGTGCCAGCAGCGGAGTGTTTCGGGGTGGCTACACCTTC	CASSGVFRGGYTF
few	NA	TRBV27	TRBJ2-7	TGTGCCAGCGGGGACGGGGGGCCCTACGAGCAGTACTTC	CASGDGGPYEQYF
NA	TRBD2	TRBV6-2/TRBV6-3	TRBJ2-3	TGTGCCAGCAGTGCCCGGACTAGCGACATGGCGCAGTATTTT	CASSARTSDMAQYF
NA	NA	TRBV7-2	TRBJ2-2	TGTGCCAGCAGCTTAGACACGAACACCGGGGAGCTGTTTTTT	CASSLDTNTGELFF
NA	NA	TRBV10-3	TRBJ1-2	TGTGCCATCATGGGACCGAACTATGGCTACACCTTC	CAIMGPNYGYTF
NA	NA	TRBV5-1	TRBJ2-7	TGCGCCAGCCGCCCGATCCGAACAAGCCACGAGCAGTACTTC	CASRPIRTSHEQYF
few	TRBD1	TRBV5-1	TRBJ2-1	TGCGCCAGCAGCTTGAGAGGGGGCGAAAGTGAGCAGTTCTTC	CASSLRGGESEQFF
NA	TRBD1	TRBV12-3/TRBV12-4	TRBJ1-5	TGTGCCAGCAGTGACAGGGGGAATCAGCCCCAGCATTTT	CASSDRGNQPQHF
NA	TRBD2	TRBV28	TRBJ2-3	TGTGCCAGCATCTCCCACGCGGTAGCGGGGGGCCACACAGATACGCAGTATTTT	CASISHAVAGGHTDTQYF
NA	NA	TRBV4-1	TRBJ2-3	TGCGCCAGCAGCCAAGTAATAGACGTTTCCACGCAGTATTTT	CASSQVIDVSTQYF
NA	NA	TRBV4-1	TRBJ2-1	TGCGCCAGCAGCCACATGGACCCGATAGAAGGCGAGCAGTTCTTC	CASSHMDPIEGEQFF
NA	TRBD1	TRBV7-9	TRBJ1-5	TGTGCCAGCTCCACCGGGACAGGGGGCAATCAGCCCCAGCATTTT	CASSTGTGGNQPQHF
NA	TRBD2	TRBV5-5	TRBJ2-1	TGTGCCAGCAGCTTGGGGATCGGGACTAGCGGGTTCTCCTACAATGAGCAGTTCTTC	CASSLGIGTSGFSYNEQFF
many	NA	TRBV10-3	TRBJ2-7	TGTGCCATCAGTGAGTCGGAGTGGGGCGAGCAGTACTTC	CAISESEWGEQYF
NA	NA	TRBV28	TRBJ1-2	TGTGCCAGCAGTCCCCGGGGCGGCGATGGCTACACCTTC	CASSPRGGDGYTF
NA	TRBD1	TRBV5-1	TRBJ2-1	TGCGCCAGCAGCATGGGACAGACCTACAATGAGCAGTTCTTC	CASSMGQTYNEQFF
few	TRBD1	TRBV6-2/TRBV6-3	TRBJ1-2	TGTGCCAGCAGTTACTCGGGACAGCCAAACTATGGCTACACCTTC	CASSYSGQPNYGYTF
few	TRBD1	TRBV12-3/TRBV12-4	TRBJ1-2	TGTGCCAGCAGTTTCTCAGGGGGTTCGGGTGGCTACACCTTC	CASSFSGGSGGYTF
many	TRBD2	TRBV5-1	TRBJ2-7	TGCGCCAGCAGCCCACGGACTAGCGGCTACGAGCAGTACTTC	CASSPRTSGYEQYF
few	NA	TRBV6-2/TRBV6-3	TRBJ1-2	TGTGCCAGCAGGTCAGGACAGCTTCCTCTCTATGGCTACACCTTC	CASRSGQLPLYGYTF
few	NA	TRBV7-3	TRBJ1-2	TGTGCCAGCAGCCCAGACAGAGCTAATGAAGGCTACACCTTC	CASSPDRANEGYTF
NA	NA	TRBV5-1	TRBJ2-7	TGCGCCAGCAGCTTGCTTCAGGGGACCTACGAGCAGTACTTC	CASSLLQGTYEQYF
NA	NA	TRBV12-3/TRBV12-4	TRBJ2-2	TGTGCCAGCAGTTTAGGCTTCGGAAGAAACACCGGGGAGCTGTTTTTT	CASSLGFGRNTGELFF
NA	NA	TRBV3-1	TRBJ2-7	TGTGCCAGCAGGTTAAGCGGAGGGGCCTACGAGCAGTACTTC	CASRLSGGAYEQYF
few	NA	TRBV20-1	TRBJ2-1	TGCAGTGCTAGAGGTAGTAGCGGCTCCTACAATGAGCAGTTCTTC	CSARGSSGSYNEQFF
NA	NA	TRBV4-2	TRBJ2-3	TGTGCCAGCAGCCAAGAAACGCTAGCTGGCACAGATACGCAGTATTTT	CASSQETLAGTDTQYF
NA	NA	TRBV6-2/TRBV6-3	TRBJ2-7	TGTGCCAGCAGTTACTCGACAGCGGGCGAGCAGTACTTC	CASSYSTAGEQYF
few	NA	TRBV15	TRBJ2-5	TGTGCCACCAGCAGAGTCGTGGGGGCCTGGGAGACCCAGTACTTC	CATSRVVGAWETQYF
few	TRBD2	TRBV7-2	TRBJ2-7	TGTGCCAGCCGAGTGGCGGGGGGCCGGTACGAGCAGTACTTC	CASRVAGGRYEQYF
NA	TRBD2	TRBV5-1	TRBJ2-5	TGCGCCAGCAGCACCATGGGAGGGCGGGAGACCCAGTACTTC	CASSTMGGRETQYF
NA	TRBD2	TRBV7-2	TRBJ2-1	TGTGCCAGCAGCTTACAAACTAGCGGGGGGTATGAGCAGTTCTTC	CASSLQTSGGYEQFF
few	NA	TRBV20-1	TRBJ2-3	TGCAGTGCTAGCGCAGGCCCTAGCACAGATACGCAGTATTTT	CSASAGPSTDTQYF
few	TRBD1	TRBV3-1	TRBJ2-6	TGTGCCAGCAGGTCACAGGGGGCGCGGGGGGCCAACGTCCTGACTTTC	CASRSQGARGANVLTF